The 4 T cell receptor beta chains reported below all come from one sample, sequenced in a study of beta chain features in type 1 diabetes. Of the isolated RNA, all was reverse transcribed, and so the sequenced material was expressed TCRB transcripts. Produced via immunoSEQ multiplex PCR; TCRdb's table is partial and in-frame only. The repertoire has some 180,000 clones, 13% of them found once; the top ten carry 0.62%. Material for sequencing was central memory CD4+ T cells from blood. The receptors stem from a woman aged 18-29 years in good health.

The chain has TRBV11-2 and TRBJ2-3, with a tentative D call TRBD2 (5 bases). This CDR3 is 14 amino acids long. Between the trimmed V and J ends, which lost 9 bases and 5 bases, there was a span of 18 bases. From germline, CDR1 is SGHAT and CDR2 FQNNGV. The CDR3 DNA reads TGTGCCAGTCGACCCGGGGAAAAGGGAGATACGCAGTATTTT. Its translation is CASRPGEKGDTQYF.

Only a few counts were recorded for this clone. V is TRBV30 and J is TRBJ2-6, with 11 positions matching TRBD1. The CDR3 loop spans 17 amino acids. CDR1 GTSNPN and CDR2 SVGIG come from the germline V gene (reference sequence). The junction had 5 bases not matched to a gene; V was cut back by 0 bases and J by 4 bases. The CDR3 DNA follows: TGTGCCTGGAGTGTCGGACAGGGGGCATGGGGGGCCAACGTCCTGACTTTC. The encoded protein is CAWSVGQGAWGANVLTF. The full variable domain, rest sourced from reference TRBV30 and TRBJ2-6, is SQTIHQWPATLVQPVGSPLSLECTVEGTSNPNLYWYRQAAGRGLQLLFYSVGIGQISSEVPQNLSASRPQDRQFILSSKKLLLSDSGFYLCAWSVGQGAWGANVLTFGAGSRLTVL.

The chain is built from TRBV5-1 and TRBJ2-7, with a weak D call TRBD2 (5 bases). Germline CDR1 is SGHRS and CDR2 is YFSETQ. The CDR3 is made up of 14 amino acids. Trimming removed 5 bases from V and 5 bases from J, with 17 bases in between. Here the CDR3 DNA reads TGCGCCAGCAGTCCCCGGACTGCCTACCACGAGCAGTACTTC. It codes for CASSPRTAYHEQYF.

V gene TRBV6-6 combines with J gene TRBJ2-1; D is perhaps TRBD1 (6 bases). CDR3 length: 15 residues. V lost 10 bases, J lost 7 bases, and 23 bases lay in between. Germline V lookup: CDR1 MNHNY, CDR2 SVGAGI (reference sequence). The CDR3 nucleotides read TGTGCCACCCTCCTGGGGGCGGCAGAATGGAATGAGCAGTTCTTC. It encodes CATLLGAAEWNEQFF.